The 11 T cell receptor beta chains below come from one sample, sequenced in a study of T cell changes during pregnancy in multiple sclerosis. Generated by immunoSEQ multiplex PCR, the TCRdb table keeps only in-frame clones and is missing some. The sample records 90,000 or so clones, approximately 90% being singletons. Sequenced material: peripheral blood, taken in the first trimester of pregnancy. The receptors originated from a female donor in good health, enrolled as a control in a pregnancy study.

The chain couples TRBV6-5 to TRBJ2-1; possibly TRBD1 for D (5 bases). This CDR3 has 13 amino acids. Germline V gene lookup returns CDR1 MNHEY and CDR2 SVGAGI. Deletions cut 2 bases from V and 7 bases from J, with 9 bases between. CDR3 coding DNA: TGTGCCAGCAGTTACCCGGACACAAATGAGCAGTTCTTC. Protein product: CASSYPDTNEQFF.

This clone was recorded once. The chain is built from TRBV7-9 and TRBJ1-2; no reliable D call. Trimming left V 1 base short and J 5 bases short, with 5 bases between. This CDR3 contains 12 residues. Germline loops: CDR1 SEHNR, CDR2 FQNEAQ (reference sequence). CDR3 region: CASSLVQYGYTF. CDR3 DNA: TGTGCCAGCAGCTTAGTGCAGTATGGCTACACCTTC.

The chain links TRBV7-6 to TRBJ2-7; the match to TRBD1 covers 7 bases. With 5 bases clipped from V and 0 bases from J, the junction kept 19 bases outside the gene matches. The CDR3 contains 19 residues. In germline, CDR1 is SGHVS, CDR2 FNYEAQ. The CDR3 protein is CASSHYLTPQGDSSYEQYF. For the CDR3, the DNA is TGTGCCAGCAGCCATTATTTGACACCCCAGGGGGACAGCTCCTACGAGCAGTACTTC.

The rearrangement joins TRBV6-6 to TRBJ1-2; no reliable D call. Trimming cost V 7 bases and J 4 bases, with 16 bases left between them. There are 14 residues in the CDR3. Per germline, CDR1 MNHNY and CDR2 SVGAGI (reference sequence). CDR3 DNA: TGTGCCAGCACCGCCACCACTGAGATCTATGGCTACACCTTC. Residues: CASTATTEIYGYTF.

In DNA, the CDR3 is TGTGCCTGGAGTGGCGGGAGTACCTTCGGGGAGCAGTACTTC. Its translation: CAWSGGSTFGEQYF. V is TRBV30 and J is TRBJ2-7, with 7 bases that match TRBD2. This CDR3 contains 14 residues. With 1 base clipped from V and 7 bases from J, the junction kept 10 bases outside the gene matches. CDR1 is GTSNPN and CDR2 is SVGIG in the germline V gene (reference sequence).

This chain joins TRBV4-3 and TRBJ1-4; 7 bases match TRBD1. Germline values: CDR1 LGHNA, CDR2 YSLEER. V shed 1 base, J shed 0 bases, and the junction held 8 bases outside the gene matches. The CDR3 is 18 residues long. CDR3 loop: CASSQGDSHPATNEKLFF. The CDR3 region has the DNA TGCGCCAGCAGCCAAGGGGACAGCCACCCTGCAACTAATGAAAAACTGTTTTTT.

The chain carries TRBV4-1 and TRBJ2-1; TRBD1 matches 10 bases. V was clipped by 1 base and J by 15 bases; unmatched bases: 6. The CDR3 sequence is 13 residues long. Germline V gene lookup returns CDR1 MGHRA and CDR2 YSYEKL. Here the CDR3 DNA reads TGCGCCAGCAGCCAAGTGGGAGGGGACAGGGGGTTCTTC. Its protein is CASSQVGGDRGFF.

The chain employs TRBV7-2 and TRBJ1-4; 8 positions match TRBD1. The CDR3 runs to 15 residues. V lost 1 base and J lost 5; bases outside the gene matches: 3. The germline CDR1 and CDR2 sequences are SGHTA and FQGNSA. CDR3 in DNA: TGTGCCAGCAGCTTAGAGGGACAGGTCAATGAAAAACTGTTTTTT. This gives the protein CASSLEGQVNEKLFF. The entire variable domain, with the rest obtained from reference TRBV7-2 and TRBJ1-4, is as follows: GAGVSQSPSNKVTEKGKDVELRCDPISGHTALYWYRQSLGQGLEFLIYFQGNSAPDKSGLPSDRFSAERTGGSVSTLTIQRTQQEDSAVYLCASSLEGQVNEKLFFGSGTQLSVL.

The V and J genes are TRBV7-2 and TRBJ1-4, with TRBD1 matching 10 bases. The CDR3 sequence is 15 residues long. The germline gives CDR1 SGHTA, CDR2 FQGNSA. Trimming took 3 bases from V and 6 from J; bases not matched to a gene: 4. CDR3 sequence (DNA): TGTGCCAGCAGCTTCCGAGGGACAGGGGATGAAAAACTGTTTTTT. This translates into CASSFRGTGDEKLFF.

The CDR3 reads CASRGQGTEAFF. CDR3 coding DNA: TGTGCCAGCAGGGGACAGGGCACTGAAGCTTTCTTT. V is TRBV6-4 and J is TRBJ1-1, with 9 bases identical to TRBD1. V was pared by 6 bases and J by 4 bases, with 0 bases of the junction left unmatched. In germline, CDR1 is MRHNA, CDR2 SNTAGT. The CDR3 is 12 residues long.

The CDR3 region has the DNA TGTGCCAGCAGTTACTCCGGGACATCACACTACGAGCAGTACTTC. It yields the protein CASSYSGTSHYEQYF. The genes are TRBV6-5 and TRBJ2-7; tentative D call: TRBD1 (6 bases). Between the trimmed V and J ends, which lost 0 bases and 3 bases, there was a span of 12 bases. This CDR3 is 15 amino acids long. Germline CDR1 MNHEY, CDR2 SVGAGI.